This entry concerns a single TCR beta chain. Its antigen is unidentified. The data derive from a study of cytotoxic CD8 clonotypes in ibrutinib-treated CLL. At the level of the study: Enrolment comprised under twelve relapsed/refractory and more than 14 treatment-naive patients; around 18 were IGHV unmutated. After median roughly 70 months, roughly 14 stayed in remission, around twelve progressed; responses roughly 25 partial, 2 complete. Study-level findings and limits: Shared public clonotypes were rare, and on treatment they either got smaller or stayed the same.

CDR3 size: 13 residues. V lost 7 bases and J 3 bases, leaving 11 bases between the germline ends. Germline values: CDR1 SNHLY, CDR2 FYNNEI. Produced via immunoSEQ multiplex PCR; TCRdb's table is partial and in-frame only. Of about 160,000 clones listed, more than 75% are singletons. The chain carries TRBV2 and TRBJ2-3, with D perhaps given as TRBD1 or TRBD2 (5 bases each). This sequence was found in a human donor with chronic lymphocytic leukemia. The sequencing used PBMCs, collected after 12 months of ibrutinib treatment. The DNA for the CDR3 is TGTGCCAGCACCTTGAGGGGAACAGATACGCAGTATTTT. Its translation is CASTLRGTDTQYF.